These 9 T cell receptor beta chains came from one sample sequenced in a study of CD8 T cells in ankylosing spondylitis. TCRdb independently ran MiXCR on the 5' RACE reads; one entry per CDR3 protein. The data contain about 750,000 distinct CDR3 sequences, under 20% of them singletons. Study-wide results and limits: Typical of ankylosing spondylitis blood, it appeared, was a TCR beta motif of under 10 highly homologous variants.

No cognate antigen is known for these TCRs. Sequenced input: blood, either unsorted or a sorted T cell fraction (not recorded which). The source of these receptors is a male donor with ankylosing spondylitis.

CDR3 amino acids: CASSLTLGQGNSEAFF. CDR3 nucleotides: TGCGCCAGCAGCTTGACCCTTGGACAGGGGAATTCTGAAGCTTTCTTT. The V and J genes are TRBV5-1 and TRBJ1-1; 9 bases fit TRBD1. The junction had 10 bases not matched to a gene; V was cut back by 1 base and J by 6 bases. This CDR3 is 16 amino acids long. Germline V gene data show CDR1 as SGHRS and CDR2 as YFSETQ.

This clonotype was recorded a few times. The chain joins TRBV29-1 to TRBJ2-2; D unclear. This CDR3 contains 13 residues. Per germline, CDR1 SQVTM and CDR2 ANQGSEA. The germline V and J ends were trimmed by 7 bases and 0 bases, with 9 bases remaining between them. The CDR3, as DNA: TGCAGCGCCGGCATGTCGAACACCGGGGAGCTGTTTTTT. It specifies CSAGMSNTGELFF.

The table lists this clonotype with a few counts. The chain's CDR3 is CAISTVLQGYTF. CDR3 nucleotides: TGTGCCATCAGTACCGTTCTCCAGGGCTACACCTTC. This chain uses TRBV10-3 with TRBJ1-2; D remains ambiguous. This CDR3 has 12 amino acids. V lost 5 bases, J lost 8 bases, and 12 bases lay in between. Germline CDR1 is ENHRY and CDR2 is SYGVKD.

The chain uses TRBV9 and TRBJ2-1, with D maybe TRBD2 (6 bases). With 2 bases removed from V and 8 bases from J, the gap between germline ends came to 14 bases. Germline assignment: CDR1 SGDLS and CDR2 YYNGEE. The CDR3 has 14 amino acids. Written as DNA, the CDR3 is TGTGCCAGCAGCGTTAGCGGAGGGGTATATGAGCAGTTCTTC. This encodes CASSVSGGVYEQFF.

The chain recombines TRBV11-2 with TRBJ2-7; the match to TRBD1 covers 7 bases. With 6 bases clipped from V and 4 bases from J, the junction kept 9 bases outside the gene matches. The CDR3 extends over 14 amino acids. From germline, CDR1 is SGHAT and CDR2 FQNNGV. CDR3 amino acids: CASRRPGQTYEQYF. The CDR3 region has the DNA TGTGCCAGCAGACGGCCGGGACAGACATACGAGCAGTACTTC. Using reference TRBV11-2 and TRBJ2-7 for the parts outside the CDR3, the full variable domain is EAGVAQSPRYKIIEKRQSVAFWCNPISGHATLYWYQQILGQGPKLLIQFQNNGVVDDSQLPKDRFSAERLKGVDSTLKIQPAKLEDSAVYLCASRRPGQTYEQYFGPGTRLTVT.

The J gene is TRBJ2-1, the V gene TRBV12-3 or TRBV12-4; D is possibly TRBD2 (5 bases). V was pared by 5 bases and J by 0 bases, with 14 bases between. The length of the CDR3 is 16 residues. CDR3 in DNA: TGTGCCAGCAGTCCAGCGGAGCACCCCTCCTACAATGAGCAGTTCTTC. Translating it yields CASSPAEHPSYNEQFF.

This rearrangement joins TRBV18 to TRBJ2-7; the D gene could be TRBD1 or TRBD2 (5 bases each). This CDR3 comprises 13 residues. Germline values: CDR1 KGHSH, CDR2 LQKENI. The V end lost 5 bases, the J end lost 6 bases, and 14 bases lay between the germline ends. Written as DNA, the CDR3 is TGTGCCAGCTCAACGGGACCGGCCGGCGAGCAGTACTTC. This translates into CASSTGPAGEQYF.

The CDR3 sequence: CATSRDLDNEQFF. Here the CDR3 DNA reads TGTGCCACCAGCAGAGATTTGGACAATGAGCAGTTCTTC. This chain connects TRBV15 to TRBJ2-1, with D unresolved. The CDR3 consists of 13 residues. From germline, CDR1 is LNHNV and CDR2 YYDKDF (reference sequence). The V end was cut by 0 bases, the J end by 5 bases, with 5 bases between.

This clonotype came up a few times. The rearrangement links TRBV14 to TRBJ2-7; TRBD2 aligns across 13 bases. CDR1 SGHDN and CDR2 FVKESK come from the germline V gene. Trimming removed 4 bases from V and 2 bases from J; junction bases left unmatched: 5. The CDR3 totals 16 residues. CDR3 DNA: TGTGCCAGCAGCCCGGGGACTAGCGGGATCACCTACGAGCAGTACTTC. This sequence encodes CASSPGTSGITYEQYF.